A selection of T cell receptor beta chains follows, all from one sample in a study of blood T cell repertoires in COVID-19. Using immunoSEQ multiplex PCR, the repertoire was profiled, and TCRdb retains in-frame clones only, with some absent. Of some 200,000 clones listed, more than 75% are singletons. The source material was peripheral blood. All receptors come from a woman between 18 and 29 years old who had recovered from COVID-19. Both conserved end residues are part of each CDR3. Fields, in order: J gene, D gene, V gene, clone size, CDR3 length, CDR3 protein, CDR3 DNA. A D gene is named only where the DNA matches it firmly. The size entry is marked missing in some rows and otherwise reads once, few, many or a size class.

j_gene: TRBJ1-1; d_gene: NA; v_gene: TRBV7-2; abundance: NA; len: 15; CDR3aa: CASSLGMTLQGVAFF; CDR3nt: TGTGCCAGCAGCCTAGGCATGACACTTCAAGGGGTCGCTTTCTTT
j_gene: TRBJ2-1; d_gene: TRBD1; v_gene: TRBV6-1; abundance: NA; len: 16; CDR3aa: CASSVQGASSYNEQFF; CDR3nt: TGTGCCAGCAGTGTCCAGGGGGCCAGCTCCTACAATGAGCAGTTCTTC
j_gene: TRBJ2-3; d_gene: NA; v_gene: TRBV15; abundance: NA; len: 13; CDR3aa: CATRTSPANTQYF; CDR3nt: TGTGCCACCAGAACCTCCCCAGCGAATACGCAGTATTTT
j_gene: TRBJ1-3; d_gene: TRBD1; v_gene: TRBV3-1/TRBV3-2; abundance: NA; len: 18; CDR3aa: CASPLPRGTGSSGNTIYF; CDR3nt: TGTGCCAGCCCCCTTCCCAGGGGGACAGGGAGCTCTGGAAACACCATATATTTT
j_gene: TRBJ1-5; d_gene: NA; v_gene: TRBV2; abundance: NA; len: 16; CDR3aa: CASSPWAGRSNQPQHF; CDR3nt: TGTGCCAGCAGTCCCTGGGCAGGTCGGAGCAATCAGCCCCAGCATTTT
j_gene: TRBJ2-5; d_gene: TRBD1; v_gene: TRBV29-1; abundance: NA; len: 18; CDR3aa: CSVEGGTVEMGAQETQYF; CDR3nt: TGCAGCGTTGAAGGAGGGACAGTGGAAATGGGGGCCCAAGAGACCCAGTACTTC
j_gene: TRBJ1-3; d_gene: NA; v_gene: TRBV4-1; abundance: NA; len: 18; CDR3aa: CASSRVSTPDYPGNTIYF; CDR3nt: TGCGCCAGCAGCCGCGTCTCCACCCCCGATTACCCTGGAAACACCATATATTTT
j_gene: TRBJ1-2; d_gene: NA; v_gene: TRBV5-1; abundance: NA; len: 15; CDR3aa: CASSLLQGSAYGYTF; CDR3nt: TGCGCCAGCAGCTTGTTGCAGGGGTCGGCCTATGGCTACACCTTC
j_gene: TRBJ1-6; d_gene: NA; v_gene: TRBV7-6; abundance: NA; len: 15; CDR3aa: CASSPSGADGTPLHF; CDR3nt: TGTGCCAGCAGCCCAAGCGGGGCGGATGGGACACCCCTCCACTTT
j_gene: TRBJ2-1; d_gene: NA; v_gene: TRBV7-9; abundance: NA; len: 15; CDR3aa: CASSFGPGRYNEQFF; CDR3nt: TGTGCCAGCAGCTTCGGCCCGGGGAGGTACAATGAGCAGTTCTTC
j_gene: TRBJ2-3; d_gene: NA; v_gene: TRBV2; abundance: few; len: 17; CDR3aa: CASSDKWALWSTDTQYF; CDR3nt: TGTGCCAGCAGTGATAAATGGGCCCTATGGAGCACAGATACGCAGTATTTT
j_gene: TRBJ2-7; d_gene: NA; v_gene: TRBV24-1; abundance: NA; len: 17; CDR3aa: CATSDSAADSAPFEQYF; CDR3nt: TGTGCCACCAGTGATTCGGCAGCGGACAGCGCTCCCTTCGAGCAGTACTTC
j_gene: TRBJ1-4; d_gene: NA; v_gene: TRBV5-1; abundance: NA; len: 15; CDR3aa: CASSLADSATEKLFF; CDR3nt: TGCGCCAGCAGCTTGGCCGACAGTGCGACTGAAAAACTGTTTTTT
j_gene: TRBJ1-5; d_gene: TRBD1; v_gene: TRBV10-2; abundance: NA; len: 16; CDR3aa: CASSPQGRGSNQPQHF; CDR3nt: TGCGCCAGCAGCCCACAGGGGAGAGGGAGCAATCAGCCCCAGCATTTT
j_gene: TRBJ2-1; d_gene: NA; v_gene: TRBV7-8; abundance: NA; len: 14; CDR3aa: CASSPRTGNNEQFF; CDR3nt: TGTGCCAGCAGCCCCCGGACTGGAAACAATGAGCAGTTCTTC
j_gene: TRBJ1-1; d_gene: NA; v_gene: TRBV4-3; abundance: NA; len: 15; CDR3aa: CASSPYLGGDTEAFF; CDR3nt: TGCGCCAGCAGCCCATACCTTGGGGGCGACACTGAAGCTTTCTTT
j_gene: TRBJ2-7; d_gene: TRBD1; v_gene: TRBV7-9; abundance: few; len: 13; CDR3aa: CASSSGQTYEQYF; CDR3nt: TGTGCCAGCAGCTCGGGACAGACTTACGAGCAGTACTTC
j_gene: TRBJ2-7; d_gene: NA; v_gene: TRBV5-1; abundance: few; len: 16; CDR3aa: CASSPRGGTGTYEQYF; CDR3nt: TGCGCCAGCAGCCCTAGGGGGGGGACAGGCACATACGAGCAGTACTTC
j_gene: TRBJ2-1; d_gene: NA; v_gene: TRBV11-2; abundance: NA; len: 12; CDR3aa: CASSLVVPEQFF; CDR3nt: TGTGCCAGCAGCTTAGTAGTTCCCGAGCAGTTCTTC
j_gene: TRBJ2-1; d_gene: TRBD2; v_gene: TRBV19; abundance: NA; len: 15; CDR3aa: CASSISGSRINEQFF; CDR3nt: TGTGCCAGTAGTATTAGCGGGAGCCGTATCAATGAGCAGTTCTTC
j_gene: TRBJ2-7; d_gene: NA; v_gene: TRBV6-5; abundance: NA; len: 12; CDR3aa: CASSRQTYEQYF; CDR3nt: TGTGCCAGCTCGCGACAGACCTACGAGCAGTACTTC
j_gene: TRBJ2-5; d_gene: TRBD2; v_gene: TRBV7-9; abundance: NA; len: 18; CDR3aa: CASSLRGSLFFSEETQYF; CDR3nt: TGTGCCAGCAGCCTGCGGGGGAGCCTATTTTTCAGCGAGGAGACCCAGTACTTC
j_gene: TRBJ2-1; d_gene: TRBD1; v_gene: TRBV9; abundance: few; len: 16; CDR3aa: CASSDVTGVSGDEQFF; CDR3nt: TGTGCCAGCAGCGACGTGACAGGGGTCAGTGGGGATGAGCAGTTCTTC
j_gene: TRBJ1-1; d_gene: NA; v_gene: TRBV4-3; abundance: few; len: 16; CDR3aa: CASSQAASEGRTEAFF; CDR3nt: TGCGCCAGCAGCCAAGCCGCTTCGGAGGGAAGGACTGAAGCTTTCTTT
j_gene: TRBJ1-2; d_gene: TRBD1; v_gene: TRBV24-1; abundance: NA; len: 14; CDR3aa: CATSATNRGNGYTF; CDR3nt: TGTGCCACCAGTGCCACCAACAGGGGGAATGGCTACACCTTC
j_gene: TRBJ1-5; d_gene: NA; v_gene: TRBV7-8; abundance: NA; len: 14; CDR3aa: CASSLEGSNQPQHF; CDR3nt: TGTGCCAGCAGCTTAGAGGGGAGCAATCAGCCCCAGCATTTT
j_gene: TRBJ2-1; d_gene: NA; v_gene: TRBV3-1/TRBV3-2; abundance: NA; len: 16; CDR3aa: CASSQTRTYGDNEQFF; CDR3nt: TGTGCCAGCAGCCAAACCAGGACTTATGGAGATAATGAGCAGTTCTTC
j_gene: TRBJ1-2; d_gene: NA; v_gene: TRBV27; abundance: NA; len: 13; CDR3aa: CASSPGGSYGYTF; CDR3nt: TGTGCCAGCAGTCCCGGAGGAAGCTATGGCTACACCTTC
j_gene: TRBJ2-1; d_gene: TRBD2; v_gene: TRBV25-1; abundance: NA; len: 14; CDR3aa: CASSLSGRGNEQFF; CDR3nt: TGTGCCAGCAGTCTAAGCGGGAGGGGAAATGAGCAGTTCTTC
j_gene: TRBJ2-7; d_gene: TRBD2; v_gene: TRBV7-2; abundance: NA; len: 14; CDR3aa: CASSVPGGLDEQYF; CDR3nt: TGTGCCAGCAGCGTCCCGGGGGGTCTGGACGAGCAGTACTTC
j_gene: TRBJ2-1; d_gene: TRBD2; v_gene: TRBV9; abundance: NA; len: 17; CDR3aa: CASSPGTSGGYYNEQFF; CDR3nt: TGTGCCAGCAGCCCCGGGACTAGCGGGGGTTACTACAATGAGCAGTTCTTC
j_gene: TRBJ2-5; d_gene: TRBD1; v_gene: TRBV7-2; abundance: NA; len: 18; CDR3aa: CASSLAPPAGGYRETQYF; CDR3nt: TGTGCCAGCAGCTTAGCACCCCCCGCAGGGGGATATAGAGAGACCCAGTACTTC
j_gene: TRBJ2-1; d_gene: TRBD2; v_gene: TRBV30; abundance: NA; len: 15; CDR3aa: CAWSRTSGLYNEQFF; CDR3nt: TGTGCCTGGAGCCGGACTAGCGGTCTATACAATGAGCAGTTCTTC
j_gene: TRBJ2-5; d_gene: TRBD1; v_gene: TRBV4-1; abundance: once; len: 16; CDR3aa: CASSQDHHRGQETQYF; CDR3nt: TGCGCCAGCAGCCAAGATCATCACAGGGGACAAGAGACCCAGTACTTC
j_gene: TRBJ2-1; d_gene: TRBD1; v_gene: TRBV5-1; abundance: NA; len: 13; CDR3aa: CASRDRANNEQFF; CDR3nt: TGCGCCAGCAGGGACAGGGCAAACAATGAGCAGTTCTTC
j_gene: TRBJ2-3; d_gene: TRBD1; v_gene: TRBV27; abundance: few; len: 15; CDR3aa: CASSSRQGLGDTQYF; CDR3nt: TGTGCCAGCAGTTCCCGACAGGGATTAGGAGATACGCAGTATTTT
j_gene: TRBJ1-2; d_gene: NA; v_gene: TRBV15; abundance: NA; len: 16; CDR3aa: CATSREGTLPIHGYTF; CDR3nt: TGTGCCACCAGCAGAGAAGGGACACTGCCCATTCATGGCTACACCTTC
j_gene: TRBJ2-7; d_gene: TRBD2; v_gene: TRBV28; abundance: NA; len: 21; CDR3aa: CASSRHAGSTRTSGYSYEQYF; CDR3nt: TGTGCCAGCAGTCGGCACGCCGGAAGCACTCGGACTAGCGGGTACTCCTACGAGCAGTACTTC
j_gene: TRBJ1-2; d_gene: NA; v_gene: TRBV5-4; abundance: NA; len: 14; CDR3aa: CASSLTPSDYGYTF; CDR3nt: TGTGCCAGCAGTTTGACTCCTTCGGACTATGGCTACACCTTC
j_gene: TRBJ1-1; d_gene: TRBD1; v_gene: TRBV29-1; abundance: NA; len: 14; CDR3aa: CSVEGDRGVTEAFF; CDR3nt: TGCAGCGTTGAGGGGGACAGGGGGGTCACTGAAGCTTTCTTT
j_gene: TRBJ1-2; d_gene: TRBD1; v_gene: TRBV27; abundance: NA; len: 15; CDR3aa: CASSLRDSHLYGYTF; CDR3nt: TGTGCCAGCAGTTTACGGGACAGCCACCTCTATGGCTACACCTTC
j_gene: TRBJ1-1; d_gene: NA; v_gene: TRBV18; abundance: NA; len: 14; CDR3aa: CASSPGTLNTEAFF; CDR3nt: TGTGCCAGCTCACCCGGGACATTGAACACTGAAGCTTTCTTT
j_gene: TRBJ2-7; d_gene: NA; v_gene: TRBV3-1/TRBV3-2; abundance: NA; len: 12; CDR3aa: CASSPSSYEQYF; CDR3nt: TGTGCCAGCAGCCCGAGCTCCTACGAGCAGTACTTC
j_gene: TRBJ2-2; d_gene: TRBD2; v_gene: TRBV6-5; abundance: NA; len: 16; CDR3aa: CASSLPSGVDTGELFF; CDR3nt: TGTGCCAGCAGTTTACCTAGCGGGGTGGATACCGGGGAGCTGTTTTTT
j_gene: TRBJ2-3; d_gene: NA; v_gene: TRBV19; abundance: NA; len: 15; CDR3aa: CASSIDRTGSDTQYF; CDR3nt: TGTGCCAGTAGTATAGATCGTACAGGGTCAGATACGCAGTATTTT
j_gene: TRBJ1-1; d_gene: TRBD1; v_gene: TRBV6-1; abundance: NA; len: 12; CDR3aa: CASRRGQGEAFF; CDR3nt: TGTGCCAGCAGAAGGGGACAGGGAGAAGCTTTCTTT
j_gene: TRBJ2-3; d_gene: TRBD2; v_gene: TRBV19; abundance: NA; len: 15; CDR3aa: CAVVGASGGADTQYF; CDR3nt: TGTGCCGTAGTAGGCGCCAGCGGGGGTGCAGATACGCAGTATTTT
j_gene: TRBJ2-7; d_gene: TRBD1; v_gene: TRBV19; abundance: NA; len: 15; CDR3aa: CASSITQDRGNEQYF; CDR3nt: TGTGCCAGTAGTATAACACAGGACAGGGGGAACGAGCAGTACTTC